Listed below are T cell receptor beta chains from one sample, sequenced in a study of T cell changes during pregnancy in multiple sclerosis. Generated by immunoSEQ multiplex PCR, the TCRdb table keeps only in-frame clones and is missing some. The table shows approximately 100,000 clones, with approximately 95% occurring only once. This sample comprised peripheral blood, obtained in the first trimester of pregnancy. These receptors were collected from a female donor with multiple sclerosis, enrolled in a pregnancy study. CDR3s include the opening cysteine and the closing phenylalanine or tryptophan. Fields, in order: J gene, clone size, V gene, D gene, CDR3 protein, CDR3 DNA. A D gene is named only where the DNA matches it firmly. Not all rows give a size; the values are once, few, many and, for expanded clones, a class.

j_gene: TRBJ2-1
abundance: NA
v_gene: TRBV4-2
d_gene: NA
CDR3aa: CASSQTESSYNEQFF
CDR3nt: TGTGCCAGCAGCCAGACAGAGAGCTCCTACAATGAGCAGTTCTTC

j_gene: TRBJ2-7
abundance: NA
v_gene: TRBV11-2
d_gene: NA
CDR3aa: CASSLDRDIALEQYF
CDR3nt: TGTGCCAGCAGCTTAGATCGGGACATTGCCCTCGAGCAGTACTTC

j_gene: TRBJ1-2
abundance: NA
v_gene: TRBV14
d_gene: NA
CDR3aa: CASSPQGTSYTF
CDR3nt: TGTGCCAGCAGCCCTCAGGGAACGAGCTACACCTTC

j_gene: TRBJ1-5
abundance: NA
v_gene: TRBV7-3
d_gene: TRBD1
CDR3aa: CASSQDRDQPQHF
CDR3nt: TGTGCCAGCAGCCAGGACAGGGATCAGCCCCAGCATTTT

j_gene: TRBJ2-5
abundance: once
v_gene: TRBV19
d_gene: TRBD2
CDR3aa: CASSIGGGQETQYF
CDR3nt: TGTGCCAGTAGTATTGGCGGGGGGCAAGAGACCCAGTACTTC

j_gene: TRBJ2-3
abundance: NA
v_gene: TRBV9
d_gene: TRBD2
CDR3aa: CASSVSGSGVSTDTQYF
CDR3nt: TGTGCCAGCAGCGTATCCGGTAGCGGGGTTTCTACAGATACGCAGTATTTT

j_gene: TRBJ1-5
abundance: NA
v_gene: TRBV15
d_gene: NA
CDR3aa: CATQGEDPAQPQHF
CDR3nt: TGTGCCACCCAGGGTGAGGATCCCGCTCAGCCCCAGCATTTT

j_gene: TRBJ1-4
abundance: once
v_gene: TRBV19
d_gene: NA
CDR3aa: CASSIGQVREKLFF
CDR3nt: TGTGCCAGTAGTATTGGGCAGGTACGGGAAAAACTGTTTTTT

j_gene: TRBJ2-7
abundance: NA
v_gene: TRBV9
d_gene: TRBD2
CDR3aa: CASSGMGTSRPYEQYF
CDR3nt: TGTGCCAGCAGTGGGATGGGGACTAGTAGGCCCTACGAGCAGTACTTC

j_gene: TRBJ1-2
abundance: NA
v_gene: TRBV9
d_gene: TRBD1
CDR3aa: CASSADPGQGIRYTF
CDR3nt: TGTGCCAGCAGTGCAGATCCGGGACAGGGGATTCGCTACACCTTC

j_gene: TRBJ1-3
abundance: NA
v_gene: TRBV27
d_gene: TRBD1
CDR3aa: CASSLKGGSSGNTIYF
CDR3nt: TGTGCCAGCAGTTTAAAAGGGGGCAGCTCTGGAAACACCATATATTTT

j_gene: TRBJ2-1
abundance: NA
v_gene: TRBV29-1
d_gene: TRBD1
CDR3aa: CSVPTGTGLYNEQFF
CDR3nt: TGCAGCGTTCCAACCGGGACAGGCCTCTACAATGAGCAGTTCTTC

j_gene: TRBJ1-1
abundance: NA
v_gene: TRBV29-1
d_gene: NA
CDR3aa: CSVEDLQGYAFF
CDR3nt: TGCAGCGTTGAAGACCTACAGGGATATGCTTTCTTT

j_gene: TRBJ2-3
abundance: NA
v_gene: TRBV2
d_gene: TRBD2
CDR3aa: CATRGGTTDTQYF
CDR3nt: TGTGCCACGCGGGGGGGCACCACAGATACGCAGTATTTT

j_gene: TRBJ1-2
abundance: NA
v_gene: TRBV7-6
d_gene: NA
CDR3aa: CASSPLLAATRGLGYTF
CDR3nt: TGTGCCAGCAGCCCCCTGTTGGCTGCAACGCGGGGGCTTGGCTACACCTTC

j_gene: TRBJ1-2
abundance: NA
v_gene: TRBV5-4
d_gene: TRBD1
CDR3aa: CASSAGQGNYGYTF
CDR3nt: TGTGCCAGCAGCGCCGGACAGGGCAACTATGGCTACACCTTC

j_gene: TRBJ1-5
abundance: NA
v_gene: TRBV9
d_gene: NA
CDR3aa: CASSPYLGGQPQHF
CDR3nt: TGTGCCAGCAGCCCTTATCTAGGCGGACAGCCCCAGCATTTT

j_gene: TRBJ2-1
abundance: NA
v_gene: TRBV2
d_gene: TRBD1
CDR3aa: CASSVLDRGLSEQFF
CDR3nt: TGTGCCAGCAGTGTTTTGGACAGGGGGCTGAGTGAGCAGTTCTTC

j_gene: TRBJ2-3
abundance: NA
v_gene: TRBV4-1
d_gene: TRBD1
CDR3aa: CASSQPGQGITDTQYF
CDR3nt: TGCGCCAGCAGCCAACCGGGACAGGGGATCACAGATACGCAGTATTTT

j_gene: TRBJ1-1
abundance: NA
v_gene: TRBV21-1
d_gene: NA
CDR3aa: CASSPRDRGGRMNTEAFF
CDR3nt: TGTGCCAGCAGCCCCCGGGACAGGGGGGGGAGAATGAACACTGAAGCTTTCTTT

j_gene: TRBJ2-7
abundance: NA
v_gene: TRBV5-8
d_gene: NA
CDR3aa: CASSHREVAYEQYF
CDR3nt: TGTGCCAGCAGCCACAGGGAAGTAGCCTACGAGCAGTACTTC

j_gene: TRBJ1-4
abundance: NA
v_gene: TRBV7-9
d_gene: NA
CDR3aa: CASSLEATNEKLFF
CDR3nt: TGTGCCAGCAGCTTAGAAGCGACTAATGAAAAACTGTTTTTT

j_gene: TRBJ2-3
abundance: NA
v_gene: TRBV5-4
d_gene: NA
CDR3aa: CASSPKRIWVTDTQYF
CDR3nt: TGTGCCAGCAGCCCAAAGCGGATATGGGTTACAGATACGCAGTATTTT

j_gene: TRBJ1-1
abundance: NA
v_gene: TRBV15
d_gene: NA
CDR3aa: CATSKRQIGETFF
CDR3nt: TGTGCCACCAGCAAGAGACAGATCGGTGAAACTTTCTTT

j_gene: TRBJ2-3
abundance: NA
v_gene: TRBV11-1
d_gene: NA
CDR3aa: CASSGGSRRTDTQYF
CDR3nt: TGTGCCAGCAGCGGCGGGTCGCGCCGCACAGATACGCAGTATTTT

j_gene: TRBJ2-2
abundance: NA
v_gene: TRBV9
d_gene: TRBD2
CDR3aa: CASSPERGDHGELFF
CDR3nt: TGTGCCAGCAGCCCAGAGCGGGGGGATCACGGGGAGCTGTTTTTT

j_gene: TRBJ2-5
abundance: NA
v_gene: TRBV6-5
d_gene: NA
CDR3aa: CASSYSGGKGQETQYF
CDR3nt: TGTGCCAGCAGTTACTCTGGGGGGAAAGGGCAAGAGACCCAGTACTTC

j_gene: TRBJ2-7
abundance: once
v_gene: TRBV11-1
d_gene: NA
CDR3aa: CASSPGTERPYEQYF
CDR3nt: TGTGCCAGCAGTCCAGGGACTGAGAGACCCTACGAGCAGTACTTC

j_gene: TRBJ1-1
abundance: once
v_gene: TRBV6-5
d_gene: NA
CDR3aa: CASSYQARPNTEAFF
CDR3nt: TGTGCCAGCAGTTACCAGGCCAGGCCGAACACTGAAGCTTTCTTT

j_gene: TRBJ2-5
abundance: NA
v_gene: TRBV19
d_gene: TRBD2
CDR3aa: CASSQTSGAQETQYF
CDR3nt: TGTGCCAGTAGCCAAACTAGCGGGGCTCAAGAGACCCAGTACTTC

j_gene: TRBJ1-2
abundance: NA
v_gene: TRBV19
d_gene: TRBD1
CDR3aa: CASSIGQGTGKDYGYTF
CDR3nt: TGTGCCAGTAGTATTGGACAGGGGACGGGGAAAGACTATGGCTACACCTTC

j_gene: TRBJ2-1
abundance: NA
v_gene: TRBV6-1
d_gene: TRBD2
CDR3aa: CASSEPILAGEYNEQFF
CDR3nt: TGTGCCAGCAGTGAACCGATACTAGCGGGCGAGTACAATGAGCAGTTCTTC

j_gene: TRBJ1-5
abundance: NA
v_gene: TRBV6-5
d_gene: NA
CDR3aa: CASSYSWGERHQPQHF
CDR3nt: TGTGCCAGCAGTTACTCTTGGGGAGAAAGGCATCAGCCCCAGCATTTT

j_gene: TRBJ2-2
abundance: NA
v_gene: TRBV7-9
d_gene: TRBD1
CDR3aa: CASYPLDRGLTGELFF
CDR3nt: TGTGCCAGCTACCCTTTAGACAGGGGGCTTACCGGGGAGCTGTTTTTT

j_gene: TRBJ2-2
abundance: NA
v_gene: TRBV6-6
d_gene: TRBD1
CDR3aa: CASSPGQGRSGELFF
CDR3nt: TGTGCCAGCAGTCCGGGACAGGGGCGGTCCGGGGAGCTGTTTTTT

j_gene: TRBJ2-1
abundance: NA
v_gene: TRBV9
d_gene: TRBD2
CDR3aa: CASSVELAGDYNEQFF
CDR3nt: TGTGCCAGCAGCGTGGAACTAGCGGGGGACTACAATGAGCAGTTCTTC

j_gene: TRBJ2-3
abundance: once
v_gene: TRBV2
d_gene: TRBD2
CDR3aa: CASSSSGDSTDTQYF
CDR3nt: TGTGCCAGCAGTTCTAGCGGGGATAGCACAGATACGCAGTATTTT

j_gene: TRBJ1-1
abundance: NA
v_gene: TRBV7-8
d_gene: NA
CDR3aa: CASSRVRGGTEAFF
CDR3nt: TGTGCCAGCAGCCGAGTGAGGGGAGGGACTGAAGCTTTCTTT

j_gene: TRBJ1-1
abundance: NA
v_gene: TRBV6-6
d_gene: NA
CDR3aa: CASSPQRGTEAFF
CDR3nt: TGTGCCAGCAGTCCCCAAAGGGGCACTGAAGCTTTCTTT

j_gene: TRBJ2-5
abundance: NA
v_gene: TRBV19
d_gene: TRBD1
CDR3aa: CASSLGQGRGETQYF
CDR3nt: TGTGCCAGTAGTTTAGGACAGGGAAGGGGAGAGACCCAGTACTTC

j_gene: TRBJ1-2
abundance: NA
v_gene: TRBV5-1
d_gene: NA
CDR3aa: CASSGEEHGYTF
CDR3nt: TGCGCCAGCTCGGGAGAAGAGCATGGCTACACCTTC

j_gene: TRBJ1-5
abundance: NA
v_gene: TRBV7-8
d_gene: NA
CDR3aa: CASSPGSQPQHF
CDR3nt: TGTGCCAGCAGTCCGGGGAGTCAGCCCCAGCATTTT

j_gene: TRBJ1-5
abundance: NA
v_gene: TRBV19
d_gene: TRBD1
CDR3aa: CASSRGQGASYSNQPQHF
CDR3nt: TGTGCCAGTAGTAGAGGACAGGGAGCCTCGTATAGCAATCAGCCCCAGCATTTT

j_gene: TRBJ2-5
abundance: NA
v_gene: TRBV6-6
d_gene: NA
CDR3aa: CASSSTRETQYF
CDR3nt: TGTGCCAGCAGTTCCACCCGGGAGACCCAGTACTTC

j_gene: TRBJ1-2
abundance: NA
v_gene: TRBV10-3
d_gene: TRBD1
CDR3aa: CASQGGGGYTF
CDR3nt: TGTGCCTCGCAGGGGGGTGGAGGCTACACCTTC

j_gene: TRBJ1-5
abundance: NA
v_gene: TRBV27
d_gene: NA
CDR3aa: CASSLGGSGYQPQHF
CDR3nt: TGTGCCAGCAGTTTAGGAGGGAGCGGATATCAGCCCCAGCATTTT

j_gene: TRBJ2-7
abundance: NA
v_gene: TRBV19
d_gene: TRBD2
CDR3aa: CASSILGLAGMSEQYF
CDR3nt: TGTGCCAGTAGTATCCTGGGACTAGCGGGGATGAGCGAGCAGTACTTC

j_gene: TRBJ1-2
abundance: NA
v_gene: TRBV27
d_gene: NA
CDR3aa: CASSFRGLQGGYTF
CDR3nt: TGTGCCAGCAGCTTTAGGGGCCTCCAGGGGGGCTACACCTTC

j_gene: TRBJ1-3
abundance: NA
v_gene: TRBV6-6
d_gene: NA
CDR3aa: CASTRREGVTDTIYF
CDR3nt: TGTGCCAGCACCCGACGGGAGGGGGTCACGGACACCATATATTTT

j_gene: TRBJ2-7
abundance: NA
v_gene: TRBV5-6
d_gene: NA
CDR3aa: CASSPGGGFEQYF
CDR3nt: TGTGCCAGCAGCCCAGGAGGAGGGTTCGAGCAGTACTTC

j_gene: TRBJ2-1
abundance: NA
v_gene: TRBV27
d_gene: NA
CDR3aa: CASSSSSSYNEQFF
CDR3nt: TGTGCCAGCAGTTCTAGCTCTTCCTACAATGAGCAGTTCTTC

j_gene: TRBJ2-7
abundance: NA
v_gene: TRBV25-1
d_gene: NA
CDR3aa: CASSSTYEQYF
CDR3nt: TGTGCCAGCAGTTCTACCTACGAGCAGTACTTC

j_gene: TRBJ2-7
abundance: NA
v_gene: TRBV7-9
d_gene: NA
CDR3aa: CASSLGTPEQYF
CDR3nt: TGTGCCAGCAGCTTAGGGACACCCGAGCAGTACTTC

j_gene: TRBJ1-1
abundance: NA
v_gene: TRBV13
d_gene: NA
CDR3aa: CASSLVLQGEAFF
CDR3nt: TGTGCCAGCAGCTTAGTTCTACAGGGTGAAGCTTTCTTT

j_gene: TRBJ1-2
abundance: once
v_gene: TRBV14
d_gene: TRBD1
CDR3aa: CASSQTGIHGYTF
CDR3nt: TGTGCCAGCAGCCAGACAGGGATCCATGGCTACACCTTC